Following are 14 T cell receptor beta chains from one sample sequenced in a study of T cell changes during pregnancy in multiple sclerosis. Sequenced by immunoSEQ multiplex PCR; TCRdb stores in-frame clones only, minus some. The sample includes 40,000 to 55,000 clones, about nine tenths of them seen just once. Sequenced material: peripheral blood, taken in the second trimester of pregnancy. These receptors all stem from a female donor in good health, enrolled as a control in a pregnancy study.

The V and J genes are TRBV30 and TRBJ2-3, with 12 bases that match TRBD2. Germline assignment: CDR1 GTSNPN and CDR2 SVGIG (reference sequence). This CDR3 has 16 amino acids. Trimming at V came to 5 bases and at J to 0 bases, leaving 6 bases not matched to a gene. CDR3 nucleotides: TGTGCCTGGTCGCTAGCGGGGGGGCGGAGCACAGATACGCAGTATTTT. It codes for CAWSLAGGRSTDTQYF.

J is TRBJ2-3 and V is TRBV10-3, with a possible D match to TRBD2 (5 bases). Germline assignment: CDR1 ENHRY and CDR2 SYGVKD. CDR3 size: 14 residues. Deletions cut 10 bases from V and 3 bases from J, with 17 bases between. In DNA form, the CDR3 reads TGTGCCACCAGCACTAGGGCGGCAACAGATACGCAGTATTTT. It yields the protein CATSTRAATDTQYF.

The chain links TRBV6-1 to TRBJ2-7, with D possibly being TRBD1 (6 bases). V was cut by 3 bases and J by 5 bases, with 14 bases left in between. CDR3 length equals 14 residues. CDR1 is MNHNS, CDR2 SASEGT, per germline. The CDR3 coding sequence is TGTGCCAGCAGTGATACCCCAGGGGAAGACGAGCAGTACTTC. The encoded protein is CASSDTPGEDEQYF.

The chain recombines TRBV4-2 with TRBJ1-5, with a possible D match to TRBD1 (6 bases). This CDR3 is built from 17 residues. Per germline, CDR1 LGHNA and CDR2 YNFKEQ. Trimming shortened V by 0 bases and J by 7 bases, and 19 bases separated the two germline ends. The CDR3 here is CASSQDLRGEVKQPQHF. DNA for the CDR3: TGTGCCAGCAGCCAAGACCTCAGGGGTGAGGTGAAGCAGCCCCAGCATTTT.

This clone has just one count. CDR3 loop: CAWSRWRGTDTQYF. The CDR3 DNA reads as TGTGCCTGGAGTAGGTGGCGGGGTACAGATACGCAGTATTTT. The gene calls are TRBV30 and TRBJ2-3, with a weak D call TRBD2 (6 bases). Trimming pared 2 bases from V and 3 bases from J, leaving 12 bases between. This CDR3 has 14 residues. Germline assignment: CDR1 GTSNPN and CDR2 SVGIG (reference sequence). The full variable domain, completed using reference TRBV30 and TRBJ2-3, is SQTIHQWPATLVQPVGSPLSLECTVEGTSNPNLYWYRQAAGRGLQLLFYSVGIGQISSEVPQNLSASRPQDRQFILSSKKLLLSDSGFYLCAWSRWRGTDTQYFGPGTRLTVL.

The chain carries TRBV7-9 and TRBJ2-7; 8 bases align to TRBD1. The CDR3 spans 15 residues. CDR1 is SEHNR and CDR2 is FQNEAQ in the germline V gene (reference sequence). With V trimmed by 1 base and J by 2 bases, 4 bases remained unmatched. Written as DNA, the CDR3 is TGTGCCAGCAGCTTAGTGGCAGGGGGCGCCTACGAGCAGTACTTC. Protein sequence: CASSLVAGGAYEQYF.

This chain links TRBV6-6 with TRBJ1-2; the match to TRBD1 covers 7 bases. Per germline, CDR1 MNHNY and CDR2 SVGAGI (reference sequence). CDR3 length: 14 residues. V was pared by 0 bases and J by 7 bases, with 5 bases of the junction left unmatched. In nucleotides, the CDR3 is TGTGCCAGCAGTTACTCGAGTCAGGGGGTTGGCTACACCTTC. Amino acid sequence: CASSYSSQGVGYTF.

V gene TRBV18 combines with J gene TRBJ2-1, with D possibly matching TRBD1 (6 bases). The V end lost 0 bases, the J end lost 4 bases, and 7 bases lay between the germline ends. The germline V gene has CDR1 KGHSH and CDR2 LQKENI. The CDR3 length is 14 residues. This CDR3 reads CASSPPGAYNEQFF. The DNA of the CDR3 is TGTGCCAGCTCACCACCGGGGGCTTACAATGAGCAGTTCTTC.

The V gene is TRBV30, the J gene TRBJ2-5; D perhaps matches TRBD2 (6 bases). The CDR3 totals 15 residues. Germline lookup yields CDR1 GTSNPN and CDR2 SVGIG (reference sequence). V lost 0 bases, J lost 4 bases, and 15 bases lay in between. CDR3: CAWSVDGGVVETQYF. CDR3 in DNA: TGTGCCTGGAGTGTTGACGGGGGTGTTGTAGAGACCCAGTACTTC.

This chain joins TRBV4-3 and TRBJ2-3; 9 positions match TRBD2. This CDR3 comprises 17 residues. V dropped 1 base and J dropped 2; count of bases not matched to a gene: 7. Germline assignment: CDR1 LGHNA and CDR2 YSLEER. The CDR3 nucleotides read TGCGCCAGCAGCCAAGCCCCCAGCGGGGGGAACACAGATACGCAGTATTTT. Protein sequence: CASSQAPSGGNTDTQYF.

The J gene is TRBJ2-7, the V gene TRBV7-2; 10 nucleotides agree with TRBD2. The CDR3 covers 15 residues. The V gene's germline CDR1 is SGHTA and CDR2 FQGNSA. Trimming cost V 4 bases and J 5 bases; bases outside gene matches: 8. The CDR3 DNA reads TGTGCCAGCAGCTGGGGACTAGCGAGCCGGGACGAGCAGTACTTC. This encodes CASSWGLASRDEQYF.

V usage is TRBV9 and J usage is TRBJ1-1, with D hard to call. The V and J ends lost 3 bases and 7 bases respectively, with 4 bases between them. Per the germline V gene, CDR1 is SGDLS and CDR2 is YYNGEE. CDR3 length equals 10 residues. The chain's CDR3 is CASSGGEAFF. Here the CDR3 DNA reads TGTGCCAGCAGCGGAGGTGAAGCTTTCTTT.

A remark on this clone: A junction end diverges from the germline sequence, so it may reflect a read error. V is TRBV5-6 and J is TRBJ2-5, with 8 bases aligning to TRBD2. The CDR3 loop spans 13 amino acids. The V gene's germline CDR1 is SGHDT and CDR2 YYEEEE. The CDR3: CASSLTSGGGENF. The CDR3 DNA sequence: TGTGCCAGCAGCTTGACTAGCGGAGGGGGGGAGAACTTC.

J is TRBJ2-1 and V is TRBV27, with TRBD1 matching 8 bases. The CDR3 spans 16 residues. V was clipped by 2 bases and J by 0 bases; unmatched bases: 3. The germline CDR1 and CDR2 sequences are MNHEY and SMNVEV (reference sequence). This CDR3 reads CASSLPGQGSYNEQFF. The CDR3 bases are TGTGCCAGCAGTTTACCAGGACAGGGCTCCTACAATGAGCAGTTCTTC.